This entry describes one T cell receptor (beta chain). Its antigen is undetermined. Germline V lookup: CDR1 MNHEY, CDR2 SMNVEV (reference sequence). This CDR3 has 19 residues. The J segment lost 5 bases and the V segment lost 8 bases, leaving 25 bases of the junction unmatched. Assay: immunoSEQ multiplex PCR; the TCRdb copy retains only in-frame clones and omits some. The sample has about 56,000 clones, about 93% seen once. The entry originates in a study of OX40 agonist ivuxolimab in advanced cancers. Study-level results: The authors also found low normalized T-cell clonal expansion in some nonresponders.

The V and J genes are TRBV27 and TRBJ2-7; 9 bases fit TRBD1. This receptor was taken from an adult with an advanced solid tumor such as melanoma, head and neck, liver or kidney cancer. Material: CD4+ or CD8+ T cells sorted from blood, obtained in a trial of the OX40 agonist ivuxolimab. The CDR3 DNA follows: TGTGCCAGCTTCTCCCGGGACAGGGCCCTCGCAGGGTCTGACGACGAGCAGTACTTC. This encodes CASFSRDRALAGSDDEQYF.